A selection of T cell receptor beta chains follows, all from one sample in a study of blood T cells in healthy people across ages. TCRdb re-analysed the 5' RACE reads in MiXCR, keeping a single row per CDR3 protein. The sample lists just over 1 million distinct CDR3 sequences, more than 40% occurring once. Sequenced sample: blood. These receptors all stem from an older woman in good health. The CDR3 runs from the conserved cysteine through the conserved F or W. A D gene is named only where the DNA matches it firmly. A clone size is listed for some rows: how often the clone was seen (once, few, many), or a class if it is expanded.

clone_size	d_call	j_call	v_call	cdr3_nt	cdr3_aa
NA	TRBD2	TRBJ2-1	TRBV20-1	TGCAGTGCTAGAGATGGCGGGAGGGCCATAGATGAGCAGTTCTTC	CSARDGGRAIDEQFF
NA	NA	TRBJ1-5	TRBV28	TGTGCCAGCAGTTTGCAAGGACCGTTCAATCAGCCCCAGCATTTT	CASSLQGPFNQPQHF
few	NA	TRBJ2-1	TRBV20-1	TGCAGTGCTAGGGGATCCCCGGGACTAGGGGGCAGGGAGCAGTTCTTC	CSARGSPGLGGREQFF
few	NA	TRBJ1-2	TRBV29-1	TGCAGCGTTGAAACACCAACTGGCTACACCTTC	CSVETPTGYTF
once	TRBD1	TRBJ2-1	TRBV19	TGTGCCAGTAGTGACAGGGGATTACGCCAAGAGACCCAGTTCTTC	CASSDRGLRQETQFF
NA	NA	TRBJ2-6	TRBV7-3	TGTGCCAGCAGCCTAAAGCACGGTGGGGCCAACGTCCTGACTTTC	CASSLKHGGANVLTF
NA	NA	TRBJ2-7	TRBV5-1	TGCGCCAGCAGCTTGTCTCCAGAAGACTACTACGAGCAGTACTTC	CASSLSPEDYYEQYF
NA	NA	TRBJ2-6	TRBV7-7	TGTGCCAGCAGCCCCCGGGACATCGGCTACGATATAGCCAACGTCCTGACTTTC	CASSPRDIGYDIANVLTF
NA	NA	TRBJ2-1	TRBV20-1	TGCAGTGCTAGGCGGCAGCCCCTACCGAATGAGCAGTTCTTC	CSARRQPLPNEQFF
NA	NA	TRBJ2-7	TRBV4-1	TGCGCCAGCAGCCATCAAGTCGGGCCCCCCTCCTACGAGCAGTACTTC	CASSHQVGPPSYEQYF